This is a list of T cell receptor beta chains from one sample in a study of T-cell memory formation after mild COVID-19. TCRdb reprocessed the 5' RACE reads with MiXCR, giving one entry per CDR3 protein. The table records around 410,000 distinct CDR3 sequences, around a quarter of them present only once. Sequencing used PBMCs or a T cell subset sorted from them (not recorded which). The receptors were gathered from an adult woman who had mild COVID-19 (a few samples of this study predate the infection). Cell type and time point are not known. CDR3s include the opening cysteine and the closing phenylalanine or tryptophan. Fields, in order: J gene, V gene, clone size, D gene, CDR3 DNA, CDR3 protein. D genes are given only for firm matches. Rows give clone size only sometimes, using once, few, many, or a class for an expanded clone.

J: TRBJ2-5
V: TRBV10-3
size: few
D: TRBD1
DNA: TGTGCCATCAGTGAGTCGGGACAGGGATCCGCGGAGACCCAGTACTTC
CDR3: CAISESGQGSAETQYF

J: TRBJ2-7
V: TRBV7-8
size: NA
D: TRBD2
DNA: TGTGCCAGCAGCTCGACTAGCGGGGGGGCCCACGAGCAGTACTTC
CDR3: CASSSTSGGAHEQYF

J: TRBJ2-1
V: TRBV19
size: few
D: TRBD2
DNA: TGCTCCACCGGACTAGCGGGAGGTTCCGGGTACAATGAGCAGTTCTTC
CDR3: CSTGLAGGSGYNEQFF

J: TRBJ2-3
V: TRBV5-1
size: few
D: NA
DNA: TGCGCCAGCAGCTTGGGTGGGGGGGCCAAAGATACGCAGTATTTT
CDR3: CASSLGGGAKDTQYF

J: TRBJ1-1
V: TRBV25-1
size: many
D: TRBD1
DNA: TGTGCCAGCAGTACCAACAGGGGAAAAGCTTTCTTT
CDR3: CASSTNRGKAFF

J: TRBJ1-2
V: TRBV6-5
size: few
D: TRBD1
DNA: TGTGCCAGCAGGCGACAGGGCTATGGCTACACCTTC
CDR3: CASRRQGYGYTF

J: TRBJ1-6
V: TRBV20-1
size: NA
D: NA
DNA: TGCAGTGCTAGAGATTGGGGGAACAATTCACCCCTCCACTTT
CDR3: CSARDWGNNSPLHF

J: TRBJ2-6
V: TRBV7-6
size: NA
D: NA
DNA: TGTGCCAGCAGCTTAGTTGGAACCTCTGGGGCCAACGTCCTGACTTTC
CDR3: CASSLVGTSGANVLTF

J: TRBJ2-5
V: TRBV10-3
size: few
D: TRBD1
DNA: TGTGCCATCAGTGAGGAGACAGGGGGCCCGGAGACCCAGTACTTC
CDR3: CAISEETGGPETQYF

J: TRBJ2-3
V: TRBV7-9
size: NA
D: NA
DNA: TGTGCCAGCAGCCCCGACTTGACAGGTCCCACAGATACGCAGTATTTT
CDR3: CASSPDLTGPTDTQYF

J: TRBJ1-1
V: TRBV7-9
size: NA
D: NA
DNA: TGTGCCAGCAGCTGGCAGGACACTGAAGCTTTCTTT
CDR3: CASSWQDTEAFF

J: TRBJ1-2
V: TRBV12-3/TRBV12-4
size: NA
D: NA
DNA: TGTGCCAGCAGTCCTACGGGCCATTCTTTCGGATTCGGCTACACCTTC
CDR3: CASSPTGHSFGFGYTF

J: TRBJ2-7
V: TRBV3-1
size: few
D: TRBD2
DNA: TGTGCCAGCAGCCGACTAGCGGGAAGTTTGGTCCGGTCCTACGAGCAGTACTTC
CDR3: CASSRLAGSLVRSYEQYF

J: TRBJ2-5
V: TRBV2
size: NA
D: NA
DNA: TGTGCCAGCAACCCTGGGACGGGAGAAGAGACCCAGTACTTC
CDR3: CASNPGTGEETQYF

J: TRBJ2-1
V: TRBV20-1
size: many
D: TRBD2
DNA: TGCAGTGCTAGGGATCAAGCGGGACTAGCAACCAATGAGCAGTTCTTC
CDR3: CSARDQAGLATNEQFF